This is a list of T cell receptor beta chains from one sample in a study of CD8+ T cells in alopecia areata. Assay used: immunoSEQ multiplex PCR; TCRdb lists only in-frame clones, some missing. The sample yields 250,000 to 300,000 clones, 55% to 75% seen once. The sequences come from CD4+ T cells sorted from blood, collected at week 24, from a patient treated with tofacitinib. The origin of the receptors is a human donor with alopecia areata. Both conserved end residues are part of each CDR3. D genes are given only for firm matches. Size is stated for part of the rows, as once, few or many counts, or as a class when the clone is expanded.

D gene,V gene,J gene,clone size,CDR3 protein,CDR3 DNA
TRBD1,TRBV11-2,TRBJ1-6,NA,CASSGDRGNSPLHF,TGTGCCAGCAGCGGTGACAGGGGGAATTCACCCCTCCACTTT
NA,TRBV23-1,TRBJ2-7,NA,CASSQNPGPFNSYEQYF,TGCGCCAGCAGTCAAAATCCAGGCCCTTTTAACTCCTACGAGCAGTACTTC
TRBD1,TRBV5-1,TRBJ1-2,NA,CASSSGQGLYGYTF,TGCGCCAGCAGCTCAGGACAGGGCCTATATGGCTACACCTTC
NA,TRBV10-3,TRBJ2-3,NA,CAISIRQVRSTDTQYF,TGTGCCATCAGTATTCGACAGGTTAGAAGCACAGATACGCAGTATTTT
TRBD1,TRBV30,TRBJ1-6,NA,CAWSAGTDNSPLHF,TGTGCCTGGAGTGCCGGGACAGATAATTCACCCCTCCACTTT
TRBD1,TRBV6-6,TRBJ1-5,NA,CASSPPGGGNQPQHF,TGTGCCAGCAGTCCCCCAGGGGGCGGCAATCAGCCCCAGCATTTT
NA,TRBV5-1,TRBJ1-1,NA,CASSPTAGPEAFF,TGCGCCAGCAGTCCTACAGCGGGCCCTGAAGCTTTCTTT
NA,TRBV7-3,TRBJ2-3,NA,CASSLGPPGDTQYF,TGTGCCAGCAGCTTAGGCCCCCCGGGAGATACGCAGTATTTT
NA,TRBV30,TRBJ2-2,NA,CAWSVGAGSGELFF,TGTGCCTGGAGTGTAGGGGCAGGGTCCGGGGAGCTGTTTTTT
TRBD2,TRBV5-1,TRBJ2-7,NA,CASSVGLAGASSYEQYF,TGCGCCAGCAGCGTGGGACTAGCGGGGGCAAGCTCCTACGAGCAGTACTTC
NA,TRBV7-9,TRBJ1-2,once,CASSLTQFYGYTF,TGTGCCAGCAGCTTAACCCAGTTCTATGGCTACACCTTC
NA,TRBV29-1,TRBJ1-1,NA,CSGQGWVTEAFF,TGCAGCGGGCAGGGTTGGGTCACTGAAGCTTTCTTT
NA,TRBV2,TRBJ1-5,NA,CASSEGQNQPQHF,TGTGCCAGCAGTGAGGGGCAGAATCAGCCCCAGCATTTT
NA,TRBV4-3,TRBJ2-3,NA,CASSQDLAGGTDTQYF,TGCGCCAGCAGCCAAGATTTGGCAGGGGGCACAGATACGCAGTATTTT
NA,TRBV9,TRBJ2-7,NA,CASSVGRGAYEQYF,TGTGCCAGCAGCGTAGGTAGGGGAGCCTACGAGCAGTACTTC
NA,TRBV7-7,TRBJ2-1,NA,CASSGAGADQRLIF,TGTGCTAGCAGCGGAGCGGGCGCTGATCAAAGGCTGATCTTC
NA,TRBV12-5,TRBJ2-1,few,CASGLGYGQGSYNEQFF,TGTGCTAGTGGTTTGGGATATGGGCAGGGGTCCTACAATGAGCAGTTCTTC
NA,TRBV5-1,TRBJ1-2,NA,CASSLEGSGSYGYTF,TGCGCCAGCAGCTTGGAGGGAAGCGGTAGCTATGGCTACACCTTC
TRBD1,TRBV5-1,TRBJ1-1,NA,CASSLPQTGASRLEAFF,TGCGCCAGCAGCCTTCCTCAAACAGGGGCGAGCCGCCTTGAAGCTTTCTTT
NA,TRBV7-9,TRBJ2-4,few,CASSSENIQYF,TGTGCCAGCAGCTCAGAAAACATTCAGTACTTC
NA,TRBV2,TRBJ2-1,NA,CASTLLGSNEQFF,TGTGCCAGCACCCTACTAGGTTCCAATGAGCAGTTCTTC
NA,TRBV15,TRBJ2-7,NA,CATSRDSSYEQYF,TGTGCCACCAGCAGAGATAGCTCCTACGAGCAGTACTTC
NA,TRBV10-3,TRBJ2-2,few,CAISESMDTGELFF,TGTGCCATCAGTGAGTCGATGGACACCGGGGAGCTGTTTTTT
NA,TRBV5-5,TRBJ1-2,NA,CASSLEGMSRRGYTF,TGTGCCAGCAGCTTGGAGGGTATGTCGAGGCGTGGCTACACCTTC
NA,TRBV4-1,TRBJ2-7,NA,CASRPKGDRYEQYF,TGCGCCAGCCGCCCGAAGGGAGACAGGTACGAGCAGTACTTC
TRBD2,TRBV29-1,TRBJ2-1,NA,CSVDRLAVIKAHNEQFF,TGCAGCGTAGATCGACTAGCGGTTATAAAGGCCCACAATGAGCAGTTCTTC
TRBD2,TRBV29-1,TRBJ2-7,once,CSVEGLASEQYF,TGCAGCGTTGAGGGACTAGCATCCGAGCAGTACTTC
NA,TRBV27,TRBJ2-3,NA,CARGEADTQYF,TGTGCCAGAGGGGAGGCAGATACGCAGTATTTT
NA,TRBV30,TRBJ1-3,NA,CAWSTGSSGNTIYF,TGTGCCTGGAGTACGGGGAGCTCTGGAAACACCATATATTTT
NA,TRBV4-1,TRBJ1-1,NA,CASSQPTGVGEAFF,TGCGCCAGCAGCCAACCGACAGGAGTGGGTGAAGCTTTCTTT
NA,TRBV30,TRBJ2-1,once,CAVGGYPRNEQFF,TGTGCCGTCGGTGGGTACCCTCGGAATGAGCAGTTCTTC
TRBD1,TRBV19,TRBJ2-6,NA,CASSRRRDRGSGANVLTF,TGTGCCAGTAGTAGGAGGAGGGACAGGGGCTCTGGGGCCAACGTCCTGACTTTC
TRBD2,TRBV5-1,TRBJ2-1,NA,CASSLVVAGSYEQFF,TGCGCCAGCAGCTTGGTGGTAGCGGGCTCGTATGAGCAGTTCTTC
TRBD2,TRBV5-6,TRBJ2-7,NA,CASSLSGDEVGQYF,TGTGCCAGCAGTTTAAGCGGGGACGAGGTCGGGCAGTACTTC
NA,TRBV2,TRBJ1-2,NA,CASTGDYGYTF,TGTGCCAGCACCGGGGACTATGGCTACACCTTC
NA,TRBV10-3,TRBJ2-3,NA,CAINRLGTLGPGKGTDTQYF,TGTGCCATCAATCGCCTCGGGACCCTGGGCCCCGGAAAGGGCACAGATACGCAGTATTTT
NA,TRBV28,TRBJ1-1,NA,CASTPGVTEAFF,TGTGCCAGCACTCCAGGGGTCACTGAAGCTTTCTTT
NA,TRBV7-2,TRBJ2-7,NA,CASSLVPLYLSYEQYF,TGTGCCAGCAGCTTAGTGCCCCTGTACCTCTCCTACGAGCAGTACTTC
NA,TRBV20-1,TRBJ2-1,NA,CSASTWNEQFF,TGCAGTGCTAGCACGTGGAATGAGCAGTTCTTC